The 27 T cell receptor beta chains below were found in one sample sequenced in a study of persistence of HIV-infected CD4 T cells. This was the immunoSEQ version 4 assay in survey mode. The repertoire was sequenced with immunoSEQ multiplex PCR; TCRdb's copy has only in-frame clones and lacks some. The sample has fewer than 40,000 clones, about 80% seen once. Stimulation used 10 ug/mL lysate from CMV-infected fibroblasts. CD40L/CD69 double-negative CD45RO-high memory CD4+ T cells were collected. Antigens of these TCRs are unknown. Here the sequenced sample was CD4+ T cells sorted from PBMCs after approximately 18-hour stimulation, taken from a patient who received antiretroviral therapy. These receptors were taken from an adult woman with HIV who was CMV-seropositive.

V and J are TRBV4-3 and TRBJ2-1, with TRBD1 identical over 8 bases. Germline CDR1 is LGHNA and CDR2 is YSLEER. Losses at the gene ends were 1 base for V and 7 bases for J; bases not matched to a gene: 9. This CDR3 is 16 amino acids long. In nucleotides, the CDR3 is TGCGCCAGCAGCCAAGCCCCGGCAGGGGGCTTGAATGAGCAGTTCTTC. It codes for CASSQAPAGGLNEQFF.

The rearrangement links TRBV28 to TRBJ1-2; D is undetermined. The CDR3 length is 13 residues. Between the trimmed V and J ends, which lost 2 bases and 3 bases, there was a span of 7 bases. CDR1 and CDR2 from the germline V gene are MDHEN and SYDVKM. CDR3 loop: CASSLRADYGYTF. CDR3 nucleotides: TGTGCCAGCAGTTTAAGGGCAGACTATGGCTACACCTTC.

This chain connects TRBV29-1 to TRBJ1-5; 8 bases align to TRBD1. Trimming removed 6 bases from V and 4 bases from J; junction bases left unmatched: 5. This CDR3 comprises 13 residues. CDR1 and CDR2 from the germline V gene are SQVTM and ANQGSEA. This chain's CDR3 is CSVGQGGNQPQHF. CDR3 nucleotides: TGCAGCGTAGGACAGGGTGGGAATCAGCCCCAGCATTTT.

The chain uses TRBV20-1 and TRBJ2-1; the D gene could be TRBD1 or TRBD2 (5 bases each). The CDR3 has 10 amino acids. V was cut by 6 bases and J by 9 bases, with 9 bases left in between. Germline V gene data show CDR1 as DFQATT and CDR2 as SNEGSKA (reference sequence). The CDR3 DNA sequence: TGCAGTGCGGGGGTGAGTGAGCAGTTCTTC. This translates into CSAGVSEQFF.

The sample holds one count of this clone. V gene TRBV19 combines with J gene TRBJ1-1; 9 nucleotides match TRBD1. Germline values: CDR1 LNHDA, CDR2 SQIVND (reference sequence). This CDR3 region has 15 residues. V lost 6 bases and J lost 0; bases outside the gene matches: 5. The CDR3 sequence is CASRGTGRLNTEAFF. For the CDR3, the DNA is TGTGCCAGTAGAGGGACAGGGAGACTGAACACTGAAGCTTTCTTT.

The chain is built from TRBV7-9 and TRBJ2-1, with unresolved D. Germline V gives CDR1 SEHNR, CDR2 FQNEAQ (reference sequence). The CDR3 has 15 amino acids. Trimming removed 5 bases from V and 0 bases from J, with 11 bases in between. The CDR3 nucleotides are TGTGCCAGCAGCCGACTCGTAAGCTCCTACAATGAGCAGTTCTTC. It yields the protein CASSRLVSSYNEQFF.

The V and J genes are TRBV5-4 and TRBJ1-1; 7 nucleotides agree with TRBD1. The J segment lost 4 bases and the V segment lost 4 bases, leaving 7 bases of the junction unmatched. The CDR3 totals 14 residues. The germline V gene encodes CDR1 SGHNT and CDR2 YYREEE (reference sequence). CDR3 sequence: CASSPPGGFTEAFF. CDR3 nucleotides: TGTGCCAGCAGCCCCCCAGGGGGTTTCACTGAAGCTTTCTTT. The variable domain in full, with the rest retrieved from reference TRBV5-4 and TRBJ1-1, is ETGVTQSPTHLIKTRGQQVTLRCSSQSGHNTVSWYQQALGQGPQFIFQYYREEENGRGNFPPRFSGLQFPNYSSELNVNALELDDSALYLCASSPPGGFTEAFFGQGTRLTVV.

The chain uses TRBV29-1 and TRBJ1-2, with D unresolved. CDR3 size: 13 residues. CDR1 SQVTM and CDR2 ANQGSEA come from the germline V gene. Trimming removed 6 bases at V and 4 bases at J, with 15 bases between. The CDR3 spells CSVSIRMGYGYTF. The CDR3 nucleotides are TGCAGCGTGTCTATCCGGATGGGCTATGGCTACACCTTC.

The genes are TRBV5-8 and TRBJ1-1; no firm D call. Germline lookup yields CDR1 SGHTS and CDR2 YDEGEE. V was cut by 0 bases and J by 4 bases, with 10 bases left in between. This CDR3 has 14 residues. DNA for the CDR3: TGTGCCAGCAGCTTGGGTTTTCCAGTCACTGAAGCTTTCTTT. Its translation is CASSLGFPVTEAFF.

The rearrangement uses TRBV5-8 and TRBJ1-3, with 12 bases aligning to TRBD1. Looked up from germline, CDR1 is SGHTS and CDR2 is YDEGEE. The CDR3 has 17 amino acids. Trimming cost V 4 bases and J 2 bases; bases outside gene matches: 7. The CDR3 sequence is CASSPRDRGPPGNTIYF. DNA of the CDR3: TGTGCCAGCAGCCCCAGGGACAGGGGGCCCCCTGGAAACACCATATATTTT. Full variable domain (remainder filled in from reference TRBV5-8 and TRBJ1-3): EAGVTQSPTHLIKTRGQQATLRCSPISGHTSVYWYQQALGLGLQFLLWYDEGEERNRGNFPPRFSGRQFPNYSSELNVNALELEDSALYLCASSPRDRGPPGNTIYFGEGSWLTVV.

In its sample, this clone was seen once. This chain connects TRBV5-4 to TRBJ2-5; the match to TRBD2 covers 14 bases. This CDR3 is 19 amino acids long. Germline V CDR1 and CDR2: SGHNT, YYREEE (reference sequence). Losses at the gene ends were 3 bases for V and 4 bases for J; bases not matched to a gene: 14. This CDR3 is CASSSYSGTSGSLRETQYF. The CDR3 nucleotides are TGTGCCAGCAGCTCTTACTCCGGGACTAGCGGGAGTCTCCGAGAGACCCAGTACTTC.

The chain joins TRBV4-1 to TRBJ2-7, with 8 bases aligning to TRBD1. Germline V gene sequence: CDR1 MGHRA, CDR2 YSYEKL. V shed 3 bases and J 7 bases; nucleotides not matched to a gene: 5. CDR3 length equals 13 residues. CDR3 DNA sequence: TGCGCCAGCAGCCATGGGGACAGGTGGGAGCAGTACTTC. It codes for CASSHGDRWEQYF.

V usage is TRBV5-1 and J usage is TRBJ2-2, with D perhaps being TRBD1 or TRBD2 (5 bases each). Per germline, CDR1 SGHRS and CDR2 YFSETQ. The V end was cut by 4 bases, the J end by 2 bases, with 18 bases between. The CDR3 has 17 residues. For the CDR3, the DNA is TGCGCCAGCAGCCGAGACGGAGCAGGGAGTAACACCGGGGAGCTGTTTTTT. Translated, it gives CASSRDGAGSNTGELFF.

The rearrangement joins TRBV5-1 to TRBJ2-3; 7 bases match TRBD1. Germline lookup yields CDR1 SGHRS and CDR2 YFSETQ. CDR3 length equals 15 residues. Trimming cost V 7 bases and J 3 bases; bases outside gene matches: 11. CDR3 DNA sequence: TGCGCCAGCCCACCCCAGGGGGATCCGACAGATACGCAGTATTTT. It translates to CASPPQGDPTDTQYF.

V and J are TRBV18 and TRBJ2-2; D may be TRBD2 (5 bases). Germline V gene data show CDR1 as KGHSH and CDR2 as LQKENI. V dropped 4 bases and J dropped 8 bases, with 14 bases sitting between them. This CDR3 has 14 residues. CDR3 protein: CASSLDWSTGELFF. CDR3 nucleotide sequence: TGTGCCAGCTCACTGGACTGGTCCACGGGGGAGCTGTTTTTT.

The gene calls are TRBV5-1 and TRBJ2-4; 9 positions match TRBD1. CDR1 is SGHRS, CDR2 YFSETQ, per germline. This CDR3 is built from 15 residues. J was trimmed by 6 bases and V by 2 bases; bases with no gene match: 6. CDR3 loop: CASSLGQGKTNIQYF. The CDR3 coding sequence is TGCGCCAGCAGCTTAGGACAGGGGAAGACAAACATTCAGTACTTC.

This CDR3 reads CASSPDRAQETQYF. CDR3 DNA sequence: TGTGCCAGCTCACCTGACAGGGCCCAAGAGACCCAGTACTTC. J is TRBJ2-5 and V is TRBV18, with 7 bases that match TRBD1. Germline V gene lookup returns CDR1 KGHSH and CDR2 LQKENI. V shed 3 bases and J 1 base; nucleotides not matched to a gene: 2. The length of the CDR3 is 14 residues.

This clone was detected a few times. This chain uses TRBV4-1 with TRBJ1-2; tentatively, D is TRBD1 (6 bases). Germline V gene lookup returns CDR1 MGHRA and CDR2 YSYEKL. V dropped 1 base and J dropped 4 bases, with 10 bases sitting between them. The CDR3 has 14 residues. The CDR3 sequence: CASSQVEGGYGYTF. The CDR3 DNA follows: TGCGCCAGCAGCCAAGTAGAGGGGGGCTATGGCTACACCTTC.

The chain uses TRBV5-6 and TRBJ2-6, with TRBD1 matching over 7 bases. Germline V gene data show CDR1 as SGHDT and CDR2 as YYEEEE. This CDR3 region has 15 residues. V gave up 3 bases and J gave up 4 bases; unmatched junction bases: 4. The CDR3 reads CASSSTGPGANVLTF. In nucleotides, the CDR3 is TGTGCCAGCAGCTCGACAGGGCCCGGGGCCAACGTCCTGACTTTC.

The J gene is TRBJ2-5, the V gene TRBV6-2 or TRBV6-3; 11 bases fit TRBD1. Looked up from germline, CDR1 is MNHEY and CDR2 is SVGEGT. The CDR3 has 15 residues. The trim removed 5 bases at V and 5 bases at J, leaving 7 bases unmatched. Written as DNA, the CDR3 is TGTGCCAGCAGTCAGGGACAGGGGGTAGCGGAGACCCAGTACTTC. It codes for CASSQGQGVAETQYF.

The chain combines TRBV27 with TRBJ2-7; TRBD2 aligns across 10 bases. Germline trimming cut 6 bases from V and 2 bases from J; bases unmatched to any gene: 4. From germline, CDR1 is MNHEY and CDR2 SMNVEV (reference sequence). The CDR3 consists of 14 residues. CDR3 residues: CASRPLAGPYEQYF. CDR3 nucleotide sequence: TGTGCCAGCAGGCCACTAGCGGGACCCTACGAGCAGTACTTC.

The chain employs TRBV7-2 and TRBJ2-1, with 7 nucleotides matching TRBD2. This CDR3 has 15 residues. J was trimmed by 5 bases and V by 4 bases; bases with no gene match: 8. The germline V gene has CDR1 SGHTA and CDR2 FQGNSA. In nucleotides, the CDR3 is TGTGCCAGCAGCTCCTCCGGGGAGGGTCACAATGAGCAGTTCTTC. Protein product: CASSSSGEGHNEQFF. The full variable domain, completed using reference TRBV7-2 and TRBJ2-1, is GAGVSQSPSNKVTEKGKDVELRCDPISGHTALYWYRQSLGQGLEFLIYFQGNSAPDKSGLPSDRFSAERTGGSVSTLTIQRTQQEDSAVYLCASSSSGEGHNEQFFGPGTRLTVL.

The V gene is TRBV2, the J gene TRBJ2-4; D is unresolved. The germline gives CDR1 SNHLY, CDR2 FYNNEI. This CDR3 has 15 amino acids. V gave up 1 base and J gave up 0 bases, with 7 bases separating them. This CDR3 reads CASSEEALAKNIQYF. The DNA of the CDR3 is TGTGCCAGCAGTGAAGAGGCTTTAGCCAAAAACATTCAGTACTTC.

This clone ranks as medium-sized. The rearrangement links TRBV5-1 to TRBJ1-3, with a weak D call TRBD1 (6 bases). CDR3 size: 15 residues. Germline V gene data show CDR1 as SGHRS and CDR2 as YFSETQ. Trimming took 1 base from V and 0 from J, leaving 8 bases between them. CDR3 DNA sequence: TGCGCCAGCAGCTTGCAGGGGCTCTCTGGAAACACCATATATTTT. It is translated as CASSLQGLSGNTIYF.

This chain links TRBV3-1 (or the pseudogene TRBV3-2) with TRBJ2-2; the match to TRBD2 covers 13 bases. CDR1 is LGHDT, CDR2 YNNKEL, per germline (reference sequence). The CDR3 spans 18 residues. After removal of 4 bases from V and 6 bases from J, the junction contained 11 bases not matched to a gene. The CDR3 DNA follows: TGTGCCAGCAGCCGCCAACTAGCGGGAGGGCCCATCCCCGGGGAGCTGTTTTTT. This codes for CASSRQLAGGPIPGELFF.

Turning to this clone: The sample has other DNA sequences that encode this CDR3 too. This rearrangement joins TRBV29-1 to TRBJ1-2; possible D gene TRBD1, 5 bases. The CDR3 sequence is 13 residues long. The V gene's germline CDR1 is SQVTM and CDR2 ANQGSEA. Trimming stripped 4 bases from V and 5 bases from J, with 14 bases between. CDR3 in DNA: TGCAGCGTTGGGCAGGGCGAGGGTTATGGCTACACCTTC. This translates into CSVGQGEGYGYTF.

This chain links TRBV30 with TRBJ1-2; 9 bases are shared with TRBD1. CDR3 length equals 14 residues. The V and J ends lost 5 bases and 2 bases, in that order; junction bases with no gene match: 6. The germline CDR1 and CDR2 sequences are GTSNPN and SVGIG (reference sequence). The CDR3 sequence: CAWEKGTGNYGYTF. The DNA for the CDR3 is TGTGCCTGGGAGAAGGGGACAGGGAACTATGGCTACACCTTC. The full variable domain, with the rest looked up from reference TRBV30 and TRBJ1-2, is SQTIHQWPATLVQPVGSPLSLECTVEGTSNPNLYWYRQAAGRGLQLLFYSVGIGQISSEVPQNLSASRPQDRQFILSSKKLLLSDSGFYLCAWEKGTGNYGYTFGSGTRLTVV.